Given below is one T cell receptor beta chain in context. The CDR3 is made up of 17 amino acids. Per the original methods: Amplification of reference gene primers provided the estimated nucleated cell counts. TCRdb's copy holds only in-frame clones and misses some; the assay was immunoSEQ multiplex PCR. V, J and clone size reflect that table, while D and trimming were determined from the DNA. The repertoire consists of approximately 130,000 clones, with roughly 69% occurring once and the leading ten covering over 2%. The entry originates in a study of blood T cell repertoires in COVID-19. About the research overall: Collection of acute and convalescent COVID-19 samples took place in the United States, Italy and Spain. Sample material is recorded as cDNA or gDNA derived from T cells, B-cell-depleted T cells, or PBMCs.

This sequence joins TRBV5-3 and TRBJ1-3, with D perhaps TRBD1 (5 bases). TRBV5-3 has ORF status, its function being uncertain. The sequenced sample was peripheral blood. The receptor's source is a woman aged 70 to 79 with acute or convalescent COVID-19. In DNA form, the CDR3 reads TGTGTCACGACGTGGGAATTACAGGTTAACTCTGGAAACACCATATATTTT. It yields the protein CVTTWELQVNSGNTIYF.